These 19 T cell receptor beta chains came from one sample sequenced in a study of shared clonotypes between healthy human individuals. TCRdb keeps only in-frame clones here, not all; method: immunoSEQ multiplex PCR. The data show 2.3 million or so clones, more than 80% seen once. The sequencing sample was made of naive CD4+ T cells from PBMCs. Subset in this sample: CD45RA+ positively selected. The receptors originated from a man younger than 35 in good health. Some clones in this sample may be carry-over from other donors' samples.

This chain's CDR3 is CASSRTGVWEQYF. The CDR3 DNA reads as TGTGCCAGCAGCCGGACAGGGGTCTGGGAGCAGTACTTC. The chain is built from TRBV14 and TRBJ2-7; the match to TRBD1 covers 9 bases. CDR3 length: 13 residues. CDR1 and CDR2 from the germline V gene are SGHDN and FVKESK. With V trimmed by 4 bases and J by 7 bases, 5 bases remained unmatched.

In this sample, this clone turned up once. The J gene is TRBJ1-2, the V gene TRBV28, with 11 bases fitting TRBD1. Germline V gene sequence: CDR1 MDHEN, CDR2 SYDVKM. V gave up 3 bases and J gave up 6 bases; unmatched junction bases: 12. The CDR3 length is 17 residues. The CDR3 loop is CASSLPGTGGEVHGYTF. CDR3 in DNA: TGTGCCAGCAGTTTGCCTGGGACAGGGGGAGAAGTCCATGGCTACACCTTC.

CDR3 sequence reads: CASSLGQGVREQYF. The CDR3 DNA is TGTGCCAGCAGTTTGGGGCAGGGTGTGCGGGAGCAGTACTTC. J is TRBJ2-7 and V is TRBV28, with D possibly TRBD1 on 5 matching bases. Germline CDR1 MDHEN, CDR2 SYDVKM. V lost 3 bases to trimming and J lost 7 bases, with 16 bases between them. This CDR3 has 14 amino acids.

The chain has TRBV9 and TRBJ1-4; possible D gene TRBD1, 5 bases. The CDR3 contains 14 residues. The V gene's germline CDR1 is SGDLS and CDR2 YYNGEE. Deletions cut 4 bases from V and 5 bases from J, with 12 bases between. CDR3 sequence (DNA): TGTGCCAGCAGCAAAGGGCAGGGCAATGAAAAACTGTTTTTT. Translating gives CASSKGQGNEKLFF. The whole variable domain, filled in from reference TRBV9 and TRBJ1-4, reads DSGVTQTPKHLITATGQRVTLRCSPRSGDLSVYWYQQSLDQGLQFLIQYYNGEERAKGNILERFSAQQFPDLHSELNLSSLELGDSALYFCASSKGQGNEKLFFGSGTQLSVL.

A word on this clone: In the same sample, other DNA sequences code for this CDR3. The chain employs TRBV11-2 and TRBJ1-1, with TRBD1 matching over 10 bases. The CDR3 loop spans 13 amino acids. The V gene's germline CDR1 is SGHAT and CDR2 FQNNGV. The junction had 3 bases not matched to a gene; V was cut back by 6 bases and J by 5 bases. CDR3 sequence reads: CASSPDRGTEAFF. CDR3 nucleotides: TGTGCCAGCAGTCCGGACAGGGGGACTGAAGCTTTCTTT.

V usage is TRBV4-1 and J usage is TRBJ2-5; no clear D. CDR3 size: 16 residues. CDR1 and CDR2 from the germline V gene are MGHRA and YSYEKL. V dropped 2 bases and J dropped 2 bases, with 15 bases sitting between them. The CDR3 loop is CASSQSPTLSQETQYF. The CDR3 nucleotides are TGCGCCAGCAGCCAATCCCCCACGCTAAGTCAAGAGACCCAGTACTTC.

This clone was recorded only once. This chain links TRBV19 with TRBJ2-3, with a possible D match to TRBD2 (6 bases). Germline CDR1 is LNHDA and CDR2 is SQIVND (reference sequence). Trimming shortened V by 7 bases and J by 2 bases, and 19 bases separated the two germline ends. This CDR3 spans 16 amino acids. In DNA form, the CDR3 reads TGTGCCAGTACCCCTCCCATGGGGGGAGCCACAGATACGCAGTATTTT. This codes for CASTPPMGGATDTQYF.

The chain is built from TRBV28 and TRBJ2-5; D not resolved. This CDR3 is 15 amino acids long. With 3 bases removed from V and 2 bases from J, the gap between germline ends came to 13 bases. Germline CDR1 reads MDHEN; CDR2 reads SYDVKM. The CDR3: CASSFSSRKQETQYF. CDR3 DNA: TGTGCCAGCAGTTTCAGTTCCCGTAAGCAAGAGACCCAGTACTTC. The full variable domain, its missing parts supplied by reference TRBV28 and TRBJ2-5, is DVKVTQSSRYLVKRTGEKVFLECVQDMDHENMFWYRQDPGLGLRLIYFSYDVKMKEKGDIPEGYSVSREKKERFSLILESASTNQTSMYLCASSFSSRKQETQYFGPGTRLLVL.

The count of this clone is one. V and J are TRBV28 and TRBJ2-1; TRBD1 is a possible D gene (6 bases). Trimming stripped 6 bases from V and 7 bases from J, with 19 bases between. Germline V gives CDR1 MDHEN, CDR2 SYDVKM. This CDR3 spans 15 amino acids. The CDR3 coding sequence is TGTGCCAGCAGATCAACCGGGCACAGGGAGAATGAGCAGTTCTTC. Its protein is CASRSTGHRENEQFF.

V is TRBV7-9 and J is TRBJ1-5; D is unresolved. This CDR3 is 12 amino acids long. Looked up from germline, CDR1 is SEHNR and CDR2 is FQNEAQ (reference sequence). Trimming took 1 base from V and 9 from J, leaving 7 bases between them. This chain's CDR3 is CASSLETGPQHF. CDR3 nucleotide sequence: TGTGCCAGCAGCTTAGAAACGGGGCCCCAGCATTTT.

This chain links TRBV9 with TRBJ2-3; the match to TRBD2 covers 9 bases. Germline V lookup: CDR1 SGDLS, CDR2 YYNGEE. The CDR3 is 14 amino acids. V dropped 4 bases and J dropped 5; count of bases not matched to a gene: 5. The CDR3 is CASSRAGGQDTQYF. The CDR3 DNA follows: TGTGCCAGCAGCCGAGCGGGGGGTCAAGATACGCAGTATTTT.

The CDR3 spells CASSPMTGGYYEQYF. DNA for the CDR3: TGTGCCAGCTCACCGATGACAGGAGGGTACTACGAGCAGTACTTC. V gene TRBV18 combines with J gene TRBJ2-7, with D perhaps given as TRBD1 or TRBD2 (6 bases each). Germline V gene data show CDR1 as KGHSH and CDR2 as LQKENI. The CDR3 is 15 amino acids. V lost 3 bases and J 3 bases, leaving 15 bases between the germline ends.

This clone was found once. The chain is built from TRBV7-2 and TRBJ2-5, with a tentative D call TRBD1 (6 bases). The CDR3 runs to 14 residues. Germline CDR1 SGHTA, CDR2 FQGNSA. Trimming left V 7 bases short and J 12 bases short, with 24 bases between. Here the CDR3 DNA reads TGTGCCAGCACCGACCAAGGGGGACCGGAAGGGGAGTACTTC. Amino acids: CASTDQGGPEGEYF.

The V call is TRBV6-6, the J call TRBJ2-7; D is unresolved. Germline V gene data show CDR1 as MNHNY and CDR2 as SVGAGI (reference sequence). The CDR3 runs 14 residues. The V end lost 10 bases, the J end lost 6 bases, and 22 bases lay between the germline ends. The CDR3 region has the DNA TGTGCCACAAGGACCCGGACCGGGCCCAGCGAGCAGTACTTC. Translated: CATRTRTGPSEQYF.

A remark on this clone: Different DNA sequences within this sample yield the same CDR3. V usage is TRBV7-3 and J usage is TRBJ2-5; D is possibly TRBD2 (6 bases). CDR3 size: 13 residues. Between the trimmed V and J ends, which lost 4 bases and 4 bases, there was a span of 10 bases. The V gene's germline CDR1 is SGHTA and CDR2 FQGTGA. The CDR3 DNA follows: TGTGCCAGCAGCTCCTCCGGGGGAGAGACCCAGTACTTC. It codes for CASSSSGGETQYF.

V is TRBV7-9 and J is TRBJ2-3; possible D gene TRBD2, 6 bases. The V gene lost 5 bases and the J gene lost 6 bases, with 24 bases spanning the gap. Germline V lookup: CDR1 SEHNR, CDR2 FQNEAQ (reference sequence). The CDR3 is 17 amino acids. The CDR3: CASSLVGGAFSMDTQYF. The CDR3 nucleotides are TGTGCCAGCAGCCTGGTGGGGGGTGCGTTTTCGATGGATACGCAGTATTTT.

The chain has TRBV30 and TRBJ1-1; perhaps TRBD1 as D (5 bases). CDR1 is GTSNPN and CDR2 is SVGIG in the germline V gene (reference sequence). The CDR3 extends over 13 amino acids. Between the trimmed V and J ends, which lost 1 base and 4 bases, there was a span of 10 bases. The CDR3 loop is CAWSAGAPTEAFF. CDR3 nucleotides: TGTGCCTGGAGTGCTGGGGCCCCCACTGAAGCTTTCTTT. Variable domain in full (rest from reference TRBV30 and TRBJ1-1): SQTIHQWPATLVQPVGSPLSLECTVEGTSNPNLYWYRQAAGRGLQLLFYSVGIGQISSEVPQNLSASRPQDRQFILSSKKLLLSDSGFYLCAWSAGAPTEAFFGQGTRLTVV.

The rearrangement joins TRBV30 to TRBJ2-3, with 13 bases lining up with TRBD2. Germline trimming cut 4 bases from V and 6 bases from J; bases unmatched to any gene: 13. This CDR3 has 17 residues. CDR1 is GTSNPN and CDR2 is SVGIG in the germline V gene (reference sequence). The chain's CDR3 is CAWTDGTSGTREDTQYF. CDR3 bases: TGTGCCTGGACCGACGGGACTAGCGGGACCCGCGAGGATACGCAGTATTTT.

The rearrangement uses TRBV7-9 and TRBJ2-2; D gene unclear. Germline V lookup: CDR1 SEHNR, CDR2 FQNEAQ (reference sequence). V lost 5 bases, J lost 9 bases, and 10 bases lay in between. This CDR3 comprises 12 residues. The CDR3 spells CASSPSARELFF. CDR3 coding DNA: TGTGCCAGCAGCCCCTCAGCGCGGGAGCTGTTTTTT.